These 15 T cell receptor beta chains were sequenced from one sample in a study of T cells after yellow fever vaccination. TCRdb passed the 5' RACE reads through MiXCR, listing each CDR3 protein once. The sample lists about 430,000 distinct CDR3 sequences, over 15% occurring once. The sequenced sample was PBMCs, obtained before the yellow fever booster vaccination. The origin of the receptors is a man younger than 30 who received the YFV17D yellow fever vaccine.

The rearrangement joins TRBV12-3 or TRBV12-4 to TRBJ2-1; 7 positions match TRBD1. The CDR3 is made up of 16 amino acids. Trimming cost V 7 bases and J 2 bases; bases outside gene matches: 11. The CDR3 coding sequence is TGTGCCAGCATTCCTAGGCCGGGACAGCCCTACAATGAGCAGTTCTTC. Residues: CASIPRPGQPYNEQFF.

This clonotype was seen once. The chain employs TRBV4-1 and TRBJ2-2; a possible D gene is TRBD1 (6 bases). Trimming took 2 bases from V and 1 from J, leaving 14 bases between them. Germline CDR1 and CDR2: MGHRA and YSYEKL. CDR3 length equals 17 residues. The DNA of the CDR3 is TGCGCCAGCAGCCAACCAGGGACACAGATGAACACCGGGGAGCTGTTTTTT. Encoded protein: CASSQPGTQMNTGELFF.

This clonotype was seen many times. V usage is TRBV7-2 and J usage is TRBJ2-1, with D possibly being TRBD2 (7 bases). The CDR3 covers 14 residues. Trimming took off 2 bases at V and 6 bases at J, with 11 bases between the two ends. From germline, CDR1 is SGHTA and CDR2 FQGNSA. As DNA, the CDR3 is TGTGCCAGCAGCTTACGGGGAGGGGGCAATGAGCAGTTCTTC. It is translated as CASSLRGGGNEQFF. Supplemented by reference TRBV7-2 and TRBJ2-1, the full variable domain reads GAGVSQSPSNKVTEKGKDVELRCDPISGHTALYWYRQSLGQGLEFLIYFQGNSAPDKSGLPSDRFSAERTGGSVSTLTIQRTQQEDSAVYLCASSLRGGGNEQFFGPGTRLTVL.

The chain couples TRBV19 to TRBJ2-2, with D possibly being TRBD2 (7 bases). The CDR3 is made up of 15 amino acids. Per germline, CDR1 LNHDA and CDR2 SQIVND (reference sequence). V was shortened by 7 bases and J by 6 bases, with 18 bases between the two germline ends. CDR3 protein: CASNLGGAPPGELFF. In DNA, the CDR3 is TGTGCCAGTAATCTTGGGGGGGCGCCTCCCGGGGAGCTGTTTTTT.

This chain connects TRBV7-8 to TRBJ2-4, with D uncertain. This CDR3 comprises 14 residues. The germline V gene has CDR1 SGHVS and CDR2 FQNEAQ. Trimming shortened V by 1 base and J by 1 base, and 5 bases separated the two germline ends. CDR3 DNA sequence: TGTGCCAGCAGCTTAGTTGAGGCCAAAAACATTCAGTACTTC. Translation: CASSLVEAKNIQYF.

This clonotype was seen only a few times. The chain has TRBV4-3 and TRBJ2-5; TRBD2 matches at 7 bases. The CDR3 runs 13 residues. After removal of 5 bases from V and 3 bases from J, the junction contained 3 bases not matched to a gene. CDR1 is LGHNA and CDR2 is YSLEER in the germline V gene. CDR3 in amino acids: CASSAGLKETQYF. In DNA, the CDR3 is TGCGCCAGCAGCGCGGGACTAAAAGAGACCCAGTACTTC.

This clonotype was counted only a few times. The chain employs TRBV5-1 and TRBJ1-1, with no clear D. The CDR3 spans 13 residues. Trimming left V 6 bases short and J 0 bases short, with 9 bases between. CDR1 is SGHRS, CDR2 YFSETQ, per germline. The CDR3 reads CASTGLMNTEAFF. DNA for the CDR3: TGCGCCAGCACTGGATTGATGAACACTGAAGCTTTCTTT.

This clonotype was found a few times. This chain connects TRBV7-3 to TRBJ2-5, with TRBD1 as a possible D gene (7 bases). V lost 5 bases and J 2 bases, leaving 18 bases between the germline ends. From germline, CDR1 is SGHTA and CDR2 FQGTGA. The CDR3 consists of 16 residues. The CDR3 sequence: CASSQSGQAGQETQYF. CDR3 coding DNA: TGTGCCAGCAGCCAATCCGGACAGGCGGGACAAGAGACCCAGTACTTC. The complete variable domain, with remaining parts taken from reference TRBV7-3 and TRBJ2-5, reads GAGVSQTPSNKVTEKGKYVELRCDPISGHTALYWYRQSLGQGPEFLIYFQGTGAADDSGLPNDRFFAVRPEGSVSTLKIQRTERGDSAVYLCASSQSGQAGQETQYFGPGTRLLVL.

This clonotype showed up many times. This chain connects TRBV4-3 to TRBJ2-1; D is tentatively TRBD1 or TRBD2 (5 bases each). The CDR3 sequence is 15 residues long. The germline V gene has CDR1 LGHNA and CDR2 YSLEER. The germline V and J ends were trimmed by 4 bases and 2 bases, with 12 bases remaining between them. CDR3 nucleotides: TGCGCCAGCAGCCCCGAACCGGGGCCCTACAATGAGCAGTTCTTC. It yields the protein CASSPEPGPYNEQFF.

The rearrangement joins TRBV4-1 to TRBJ2-1; D is possibly TRBD2 (7 bases). The CDR3 is made up of 17 amino acids. V lost 1 base and J lost 0, with 13 bases in between. The germline CDR1 and CDR2 sequences are MGHRA and YSYEKL. This CDR3 is CASSQARGASSYNEQFF. CDR3 nucleotides: TGCGCCAGCAGCCAAGCCCGGGGGGCCAGCTCCTACAATGAGCAGTTCTTC.

This clonotype was recorded a few times. V gene TRBV29-1 combines with J gene TRBJ2-3, with D possibly being TRBD1 or TRBD2 (5 bases each). The ends were cut back, 7 bases at V and 9 bases at J, with 20 bases in the middle. The CDR3 extends over 13 amino acids. Germline V gene lookup returns CDR1 SQVTM and CDR2 ANQGSEA. CDR3 sequence: CSDPEGRGGTQYF. CDR3 nucleotide sequence: TGCAGCGACCCTGAGGGTCGGGGCGGAACGCAGTATTTT.

The chain uses TRBV7-2 and TRBJ2-7; 7 bases align to TRBD1. With 5 bases clipped from V and 2 bases from J, the junction kept 6 bases outside the gene matches. Germline CDR1 and CDR2: SGHTA and FQGNSA. There are 14 residues in the CDR3. CDR3 DNA sequence: TGTGCCAGCAGCAAGAGAGGGGGCCCCTACGAGCAGTACTTC. This encodes CASSKRGGPYEQYF.

This clonotype was observed a few times. The rearrangement joins TRBV20-1 to TRBJ1-1; TRBD1 matches 9 bases. The CDR3 is made up of 17 amino acids. CDR1 is DFQATT and CDR2 is SNEGSKA in the germline V gene (reference sequence). The trim removed 4 bases at V and 4 bases at J, leaving 16 bases unmatched. In DNA, the CDR3 is TGCAGTGCTACTGGAGCCGGGACAGGGCCCCCGAGCACTGAAGCTTTCTTT. This encodes CSATGAGTGPPSTEAFF.

The rearrangement links TRBV6-1 to TRBJ1-4; D might be TRBD1 (5 bases). Germline lookup yields CDR1 MNHNS and CDR2 SASEGT. Trimming pared 7 bases from V and 4 bases from J, leaving 10 bases between. There are 13 residues in the CDR3. CDR3 DNA: TGTGCCAGCACCTTCGGGGGTAATGAAAAACTGTTTTTT. This codes for CASTFGGNEKLFF.

This CDR3 is CSARPGTGNTEAFF. The CDR3 bases are TGCAGTGCTAGACCCGGGACGGGGAACACTGAAGCTTTCTTT. The V and J genes are TRBV20-1 and TRBJ1-1; weak D call: TRBD1 (5 bases). Trimming pared 2 bases from V and 1 base from J, leaving 11 bases between. The CDR3 totals 14 residues. Germline lookup yields CDR1 DFQATT and CDR2 SNEGSKA (reference sequence).